Listed below are T cell receptor beta chains from one sample, sequenced in a study of radiation and T cells in renal cell carcinoma. Data came from immunoSEQ multiplex PCR; TCRdb stores just in-frame clones and leaves some out. This table has around 19,000 clones, roughly 58% appearing once. The source material was tumor tissue, sampled from a patient whose treatment included radiotherapy and nephrectomy. These receptors were collected from a man aged 50-59 years with renal cell carcinoma. Each CDR3 is given with its conserved first and last residue. A D gene is named only where the DNA matches it firmly. Expanded clones are given a class, and other clones once, few, many or no size at all.

. | TRBJ2-3 | . | TRBV5-4 | CASSLAGVAGTDTQYF | TGTGCCAGCAGCTTGGCCGGGGTAGCGGGCACAGATACGCAGTATTTT
. | TRBJ1-5 | . | TRBV7-2 | CASSFDSNQPQHF | TGTGCCAGCAGTTTTGATAGCAATCAGCCCCAGCATTTT
. | TRBJ2-5 | . | TRBV29-1 | CSARDPQETQYF | TGCAGCGCCCGGGACCCTCAAGAGACCCAGTACTTC
. | TRBJ1-1 | TRBD1 | TRBV27 | CASSRDRGDTEAFF | TGTGCCAGCAGTAGAGACAGGGGAGACACTGAAGCTTTCTTT
. | TRBJ2-7 | TRBD2 | TRBV6-1 | CASRKLAGDYEQYF | TGTGCCAGCAGAAAACTAGCGGGTGACTACGAGCAGTACTTC
. | TRBJ1-1 | . | TRBV7-9 | CASSSRGPDEAFF | TGTGCCAGCAGCTCCAGAGGGCCAGATGAAGCTTTCTTT
. | TRBJ1-3 | . | TRBV7-8 | CASSPTGNTIYF | TGTGCCAGCAGCCCTACGGGAAACACCATATATTTT
. | TRBJ1-4 | . | TRBV6-5 | CASRLQATNEKLFF | TGTGCCAGCAGATTACAAGCAACTAATGAAAAACTGTTTTTT
. | TRBJ2-7 | TRBD2 | TRBV9 | CASSVVSGGAFSEQYF | TGTGCCAGCAGCGTAGTAAGCGGGGGGGCCTTTTCCGAGCAGTACTTC
. | TRBJ2-5 | . | TRBV30 | CAWSRWGGTQYF | TGTGCCTGGAGTAGGTGGGGCGGGACCCAGTACTTC
. | TRBJ1-4 | . | TRBV6-6 | CASSYSAAGSQKLFF | TGTGCCAGCAGTTACTCCGCGGCAGGGTCTCAAAAACTGTTTTTT
once | TRBJ2-5 | . | TRBV7-9 | CASSEWTAAETQYF | TGTGCCAGCAGCGAGTGGACCGCCGCAGAGACCCAGTACTTC
few | TRBJ1-6 | TRBD1 | TRBV30 | CAWRLRDRGNSPLHF | TGTGCCTGGAGGTTAAGGGACAGGGGTAATTCACCCCTCCACTTT
. | TRBJ1-1 | TRBD1 | TRBV19 | CASSRQGNKAFF | TGTGCCAGTTCCAGACAGGGGAATAAAGCTTTCTTT
. | TRBJ1-4 | . | TRBV6-5 | CASSLNRDEKLFF | TGTGCCAGCAGTTTAAACAGGGATGAAAAACTGTTTTTT
. | TRBJ1-2 | . | TRBV19 | CASSIASDSGDGYTF | TGTGCCAGTAGTATAGCATCGGATTCAGGGGATGGCTACACCTTC
once | TRBJ2-4 | . | TRBV4-1 | CASSQGEQLLGNIQYF | TGCGCCAGCAGCCAAGGGGAACAGTTATTGGGAAACATTCAGTACTTC
many | TRBJ2-7 | . | TRBV7-2 | CASSLRLHEQYF | TGTGCCAGCAGCTTGAGGTTACACGAGCAGTACTTC
. | TRBJ1-2 | . | TRBV5-4 | CASSLESAGLRGYTF | TGTGCCAGCAGCTTGGAATCGGCCGGTCTGCGTGGCTACACCTTC
. | TRBJ2-1 | TRBD2 | TRBV5-4 | CASSPGLADGNNEQFF | TGTGCCAGCAGCCCCGGACTAGCCGACGGGAACAATGAGCAGTTCTTC
. | TRBJ2-7 | . | TRBV30 | CAWNGGTASYEQYF | TGTGCCTGGAATGGGGGGACAGCATCCTACGAGCAGTACTTC
. | TRBJ2-1 | . | TRBV9 | CASSVGGVGDEQFF | TGTGCCAGCAGCGTAGGGGGCGTAGGGGATGAGCAGTTCTTC
. | TRBJ2-3 | . | TRBV9 | CASSGLASGGTDTQYF | TGTGCCAGCAGCGGTCTAGCGTCGGGAGGCACAGATACGCAGTATTTT
medium-sized | TRBJ1-1 | . | TRBV29-1 | CSVEEGGFTVGTEAFF | TGCAGCGTTGAAGAAGGGGGATTCACTGTCGGCACTGAAGCTTTCTTT
many | TRBJ2-5 | . | TRBV2 | CASSSRETQYF | TGTGCCAGCAGTTCTCGGGAGACCCAGTACTTC
. | TRBJ2-7 | . | TRBV14 | CASSHGRPSEQYF | TGTGCCAGCAGCCATGGCAGGCCCTCCGAGCAGTACTTC
few | TRBJ1-2 | . | TRBV2 | CASSEGPNPANYGYTF | TGTGCCAGCAGTGAGGGACCAAACCCAGCTAACTATGGCTACACCTTC
. | TRBJ1-3 | . | TRBV29-1 | CSVEDEQISSGNTIYF | TGCAGCGTGGAAGACGAACAGATAAGCTCTGGAAACACCATATATTTT
few | TRBJ1-1 | . | TRBV2 | CASSVGEAKF | TGTGCCAGCAGTGTGGGCGAGGCAAAGTTT
. | TRBJ1-5 | . | TRBV6-4 | CASSDSVGRIHQPQHF | TGTGCCAGCAGTGACTCGGTTGGCAGAATTCATCAGCCCCAGCATTTT
medium-sized | TRBJ1-1 | TRBD1 | TRBV7-9 | CASSLMGQTTEAFF | TGTGCCAGCAGCTTAATGGGACAGACGACTGAAGCTTTCTTT
few | TRBJ2-5 | . | TRBV25-1 | CASSEFVAAQETQYF | TGTGCCAGCAGTGAATTCGTTGCAGCTCAAGAGACCCAGTACTTC
. | TRBJ2-7 | . | TRBV27 | CASSLEGSSYEQYF | TGTGCCAGCAGTCTAGAAGGAAGCTCCTACGAGCAGTACTTC
. | TRBJ2-6 | . | TRBV5-6 | CASSPVSSGANVLTF | TGTGCCAGCAGCCCCGTGAGCTCTGGGGCCAACGTCCTGACTTTC
. | TRBJ1-1 | . | TRBV7-3 | CASSFYRSEAFF | TGTGCCAGCAGCTTTTACCGGTCTGAAGCTTTCTTT
. | TRBJ1-1 | . | TRBV5-1 | CASRNLTGGGMAEAFF | TGCGCCAGCAGGAATTTAACAGGTGGTGGGATGGCTGAAGCTTTCTTT
. | TRBJ1-4 | . | TRBV4-2 | CASSQEKVTGTGGEKLFF | TGTGCCAGCAGCCAAGAAAAGGTGACCGGGACGGGAGGGGAAAAACTGTTTTTT
. | TRBJ2-1 | . | TRBV14 | CASSRITINNEQFF | TGTGCCAGCAGCCGCATTACGATAAACAATGAGCAGTTCTTC
. | TRBJ2-7 | TRBD1 | TRBV7-8 | CASSPQRQGEQYF | TGTGCCAGCAGCCCGCAACGACAGGGAGAGCAGTACTTC
few | TRBJ2-7 | TRBD1 | TRBV30 | CAWSETGGGYEQYF | TGTGCCTGGAGTGAAACAGGGGGAGGCTACGAGCAGTACTTC
few | TRBJ1-2 | . | TRBV2 | CASSEWGRPANYGYTF | TGTGCCAGCAGTGAATGGGGCAGGCCAGCTAACTATGGCTACACCTTC
. | TRBJ2-2 | . | TRBV5-1 | CASSLAMSSGGIGELFF | TGCGCCAGCAGCTTGGCCATGAGTAGCGGTGGGATCGGGGAGCTGTTTTTT
once | TRBJ2-1 | TRBD2 | TRBV9 | CASSVSREVSSYNEQFF | TGTGCCAGCAGCGTTAGTCGGGAGGTGAGCTCCTACAATGAGCAGTTCTTC
. | TRBJ2-5 | TRBD2 | TRBV5-1 | CASSLGGNQETQYF | TGCGCCAGCAGTTTGGGGGGGAACCAAGAGACCCAGTACTTC
few | TRBJ1-5 | . | TRBV19 | CASSTLDGGWQPQHF | TGTGCCAGTAGTACCCTGGACGGTGGCTGGCAGCCCCAGCATTTT
. | TRBJ2-5 | . | TRBV18 | CASSLSDRKQETQYF | TGTGCCAGCTCACTTTCGGACAGAAAACAAGAGACCCAGTACTTC
. | TRBJ2-1 | . | TRBV5-4 | CASSLNSRAYNEQFF | TGTGCCAGCAGCTTGAATTCTAGAGCCTACAATGAGCAGTTCTTC
. | TRBJ2-5 | TRBD2 | TRBV5-1 | CASSQTSGRPVWETQYF | TGCGCCAGCAGCCAGACTAGCGGGAGGCCCGTTTGGGAGACCCAGTACTTC
few | TRBJ2-3 | TRBD1 | TRBV4-1 | CASSQNRDRGLDTQYF | TGCGCCAGCAGCCAAAACCGGGACAGGGGATTAGATACGCAGTATTTT
. | TRBJ2-1 | TRBD2 | TRBV14 | CASSPLAGSRKQFF | TGTGCCAGCAGCCCCCTAGCGGGAAGTCGCAAGCAGTTCTTC
. | TRBJ1-3 | TRBD1 | TRBV28 | CASSSNRGYTGNTIYF | TGTGCCAGCAGTAGTAACAGGGGGTACACTGGAAACACCATATATTTT
. | TRBJ2-2 | TRBD1 | TRBV27 | CASRQGVAGELFF | TGTGCCAGCCGGCAGGGGGTGGCCGGGGAGCTGTTTTTT
. | TRBJ1-6 | . | TRBV6-9 | CASSQLRLRRSSYNSPLHF | TGTGCCAGCAGCCAACTTAGGCTCAGGAGGAGCTCCTATAATTCACCCCTCCACTTT
. | TRBJ1-2 | . | TRBV4-1 | CASSQFPGSNPNYGYTF | TGCGCCAGCAGCCAATTCCCAGGGAGTAATCCTAACTATGGCTACACCTTC
many | TRBJ1-2 | TRBD1 | TRBV2 | CASIETGEYGYTF | TGTGCCAGCATAGAGACAGGGGAATATGGCTACACCTTC